This T cell receptor beta chain was profiled in a study of CD8 T cells in Susac syndrome. Per the germline V gene, CDR1 is SGHRS and CDR2 is YFSETQ. The length of the CDR3 is 16 residues. In this sample, this clonotype turned up once. Antigen specificity is unknown. A junction end diverges from the germline sequence, so it may reflect a read error. With random hexamers, roughly 0.45 to 1 ug RNA was reverse transcribed. Multiplex PCR with immunoSEQ amplified the TCR beta CDR3 across 54 Vbeta and 13 Jbeta. A single record per CDR3 protein comes from TCRdb applying MiXCR to the immunoSEQ multiplex PCR reads. This sample has approximately 150,000 distinct CDR3 sequences, with approximately 94% found just once. Study-wide results and caveats: The TCR sequencing and HLA analysis in the study involved a relatively small number of individuals, as the study acknowledged.

Treatment-naive patients with stable or active relapsing-remitting disease served as multiple sclerosis controls. The sequence was obtained from a human donor with multiple sclerosis. Sequences were obtained from CD4+ T cells from PBMCs. This chain uses TRBV5-1 with TRBJ2-3, with TRBD1 matching 10 bases. In DNA form, the CDR3 reads TGCACCAGCAGCTGGCTGGGACAGGGGATGTCCGATACGCAGTATTTT. This sequence encodes CTSSWLGQGMSDTQYF.